The rows below give T cell receptor beta chains drawn from one sample of a study of cytomegalovirus exposure and HLA in healthy donors. Generated by immunoSEQ multiplex PCR, the TCRdb table keeps only in-frame clones and is missing some. The data hold about 170,000 clones, with 73% observed a single time. The specimen was PBMCs. Source of these receptors: a woman aged 18-35 years in good health and CMV-seropositive. CDR3s include the opening cysteine and the closing phenylalanine or tryptophan. The order of the fields is clone size, D gene, V gene, J gene, CDR3 protein, CDR3 DNA. A D gene is named only where the DNA matches it firmly. The size entry is marked missing in some rows and otherwise reads once, few, many or a size class.

>.|.|TRBV9|TRBJ1-2
CASSATDSVSYGYTF
TGTGCCAGCAGCGCAACCGACAGCGTCTCCTATGGCTACACCTTC
>.|TRBD2|TRBV11-2|TRBJ2-7
CASSLEGGEYEQYF
TGTGCCAGCAGCTTAGAGGGGGGGGAGTACGAGCAGTACTTC
>.|.|TRBV15|TRBJ2-7
CATSSGSYEQYF
TGTGCCACCAGCAGTGGGAGTTACGAGCAGTACTTC
>.|TRBD2|TRBV7-6|TRBJ2-2
CASSLSGTSGRLGGELFF
TGTGCCAGCAGCTTATCGGGGACTAGCGGGCGTTTGGGCGGGGAGCTGTTTTTT
>once|TRBD2|TRBV6-5|TRBJ2-3
CASSYSLAGVTDTQYF
TGTGCCAGCAGTTACTCGCTAGCGGGGGTCACAGATACGCAGTATTTT
>.|.|TRBV4-3|TRBJ1-2
CASSQDILSSGYTF
TGCGCCAGCAGCCAAGATATCCTCTCGTCTGGCTACACCTTC
>.|.|TRBV19|TRBJ2-2
CASSEVRKTGELFF
TGTGCCAGTAGCGAGGTTCGGAAAACCGGGGAGCTGTTTTTT
>.|TRBD1|TRBV19|TRBJ2-7
CASSISDRGYGPGYEQYF
TGTGCCAGTAGTATCTCGGACAGGGGGTACGGGCCGGGCTACGAGCAGTACTTC
>.|.|TRBV6-6|TRBJ2-3
CASSSWGGSGDTQYF
TGTGCCAGCAGTTCCTGGGGGGGCTCTGGAGATACGCAGTATTTT
>.|.|TRBV2|TRBJ2-7
CASILGQGATHEQYF
.
>.|.|TRBV27|TRBJ1-1
CASSSGAGNTEAFF
TGTGCCAGCAGTTCTGGTGCAGGGAACACTGAAGCTTTCTTT
>.|TRBD1|TRBV18|TRBJ1-1
CASSPPWTGGGMNTEAFF
TGTGCCAGCTCACCACCGTGGACAGGGGGCGGTATGAACACTGAAGCTTTCTTT
>.|.|TRBV2|TRBJ2-7
CASSEKGIYDEQYF
TGTGCCAGCAGTGAAAAGGGGATCTACGATGAGCAGTACTTC
>.|.|TRBV9|TRBJ2-2
CASSGAGPLAGELFF
TGTGCCAGCAGCGGCGCGGGGCCTCTCGCCGGGGAGCTGTTTTTT
>.|TRBD1|TRBV6-5|TRBJ1-5
CASRSGTGYGPQHF
TGTGCCAGCAGATCCGGGACAGGGTACGGGCCCCAGCATTTT
>.|TRBD1|TRBV6-5|TRBJ1-1
CASSFLGQGRRTEAFF
TGTGCCAGCAGTTTCCTCGGACAGGGGCGGCGTACTGAAGCTTTCTTT
>.|TRBD2|TRBV5-1|TRBJ2-1
CASSLADSGGYNEQFF
TGCGCCAGCAGCTTGGCAGATAGCGGGGGGTACAATGAGCAGTTCTTC
>.|.|TRBV5-6|TRBJ1-6
CASSQGSRSYNSPLHF
TGTGCCAGCAGTCAGGGGTCGAGGTCCTATAATTCACCCCTCCACTTT
>.|.|TRBV13|TRBJ2-7
CASSLTIAGASYEQYF
TGTGCCAGCAGCTTAACTATTGCGGGGGCCTCCTACGAGCAGTACTTC
>.|.|TRBV5-1|TRBJ1-1
CASSLGGMNTEAFF
TGCGCCAGCAGCTTGGGGGGCATGAACACTGAAGCTTTCTTT
>.|.|TRBV6-1|TRBJ2-7
CASSDITGEQYF
TGTGCCAGCAGTGACATTACGGGCGAGCAGTACTTC
>.|.|TRBV7-9|TRBJ2-7
CASNSGGVLHEQYF
TGTGCCAGCAACTCGGGGGGCGTTCTTCACGAGCAGTACTTC
>.|.|TRBV30|TRBJ1-6
CAWSEQDHRHF
TGTGCCTGGAGTGAACAGGACCATCGCCACTTT
>.|.|TRBV18|TRBJ1-2
CASSPQYDYRESGYTF
TGTGCCAGCTCACCCCAATACGATTACAGGGAAAGTGGCTACACCTTC
>.|.|TRBV2|TRBJ1-1
CASTGMNTEAFF
TGTGCCAGCACAGGAATGAACACTGAAGCTTTCTTT
>.|TRBD2|TRBV9|TRBJ2-1
CASSVGTSGKYNEQFF
TGTGCCAGCAGCGTAGGGACTAGCGGAAAATACAATGAGCAGTTCTTC
>few|.|TRBV7-6|TRBJ2-1
CASSPALYNEQFF
TGTGCCAGCAGCCCAGCGTTGTACAATGAGCAGTTCTTC
>.|TRBD2|TRBV25-1|TRBJ2-5
CASSVKGTSGLQETQYF
TGTGCCAGCAGTGTAAAGGGGACTAGCGGTTTACAAGAGACCCAGTACTTC
>.|.|TRBV7-2|TRBJ1-3
CASSLGRGSGNTIYF
TGTGCCAGCAGCTTAGGCAGGGGCTCTGGAAACACCATATATTTT
>.|.|TRBV10-2|TRBJ1-2
CASNKDRGYGYTF
TGCGCCAGCAACAAGGACAGAGGCTATGGCTACACCTTC
>.|.|TRBV6-5|TRBJ2-1
CASSYGAGFGDEQFF
TGTGCCAGCAGTTACGGCGCGGGGTTCGGGGATGAGCAGTTCTTC
>.|.|TRBV7-8|TRBJ1-1
CASSPLGNTEAFF
TGTGCCAGCAGCCCCCTCGGGAACACTGAAGCTTTCTTT
>.|.|TRBV5-1|TRBJ2-3
CASSLDGSDTQYF
TGCGCCAGCAGCTTGGACGGGTCAGATACGCAGTATTTT
>once|.|TRBV9|TRBJ2-5
CASSVGQQETQYF
TGTGCCAGCAGCGTAGGGCAGCAAGAGACCCAGTACTTC
>.|.|TRBV11-2|TRBJ1-4
CASSSSTGLREKLFF
TGTGCCAGCAGCTCATCGACCGGACTGCGGGAAAAACTGTTTTTT
>.|TRBD2|TRBV6-6|TRBJ2-5
CASSYYSGGGPMAQYF
TGTGCCAGCAGTTACTACTCTGGCGGGGGGCCCATGGCCCAGTACTTC
>.|TRBD2|TRBV4-3|TRBJ2-5
CASSPTGTSGQETQYF
TGCGCCAGCAGCCCTACCGGGACTAGCGGGCAAGAGACCCAGTACTTC
>.|TRBD1|TRBV4-2|TRBJ2-2
CASSQGDRGRPGELFF
TGTGCCAGCAGCCAAGGGGACAGGGGGCGCCCCGGGGAGCTGTTTTTT
>.|TRBD1|TRBV30|TRBJ2-1
CAWSGTGSSYNEQFF
TGTGCCTGGAGTGGGACAGGGAGCTCCTACAATGAGCAGTTCTTC
>few|TRBD1|TRBV14|TRBJ2-2
CASSPWTGAGELFF
TGTGCCAGCAGCCCCTGGACAGGGGCCGGGGAGCTGTTTTTT
>.|.|TRBV6-1|TRBJ1-5
CASSEWQGNQPQHF
TGTGCCAGCAGTGAATGGCAGGGGAATCAGCCCCAGCATTTT
>.|TRBD1|TRBV5-1|TRBJ2-3
CASSLAGTGGGDTQYF
TGCGCCAGCAGCTTGGCCGGGACAGGGGGTGGGGATACGCAGTATTTT